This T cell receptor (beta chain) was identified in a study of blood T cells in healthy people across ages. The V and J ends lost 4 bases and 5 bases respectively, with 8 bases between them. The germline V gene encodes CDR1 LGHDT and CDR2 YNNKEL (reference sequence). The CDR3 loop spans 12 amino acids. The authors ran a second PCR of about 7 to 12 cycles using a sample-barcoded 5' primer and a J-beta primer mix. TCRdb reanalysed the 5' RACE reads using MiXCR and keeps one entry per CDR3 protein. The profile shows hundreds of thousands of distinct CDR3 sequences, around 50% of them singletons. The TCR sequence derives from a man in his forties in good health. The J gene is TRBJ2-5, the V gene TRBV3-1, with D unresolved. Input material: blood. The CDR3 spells CASSRGTETQYF. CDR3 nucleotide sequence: TGTGCCAGCAGCCGGGGTACGGAGACCCAGTACTTC.